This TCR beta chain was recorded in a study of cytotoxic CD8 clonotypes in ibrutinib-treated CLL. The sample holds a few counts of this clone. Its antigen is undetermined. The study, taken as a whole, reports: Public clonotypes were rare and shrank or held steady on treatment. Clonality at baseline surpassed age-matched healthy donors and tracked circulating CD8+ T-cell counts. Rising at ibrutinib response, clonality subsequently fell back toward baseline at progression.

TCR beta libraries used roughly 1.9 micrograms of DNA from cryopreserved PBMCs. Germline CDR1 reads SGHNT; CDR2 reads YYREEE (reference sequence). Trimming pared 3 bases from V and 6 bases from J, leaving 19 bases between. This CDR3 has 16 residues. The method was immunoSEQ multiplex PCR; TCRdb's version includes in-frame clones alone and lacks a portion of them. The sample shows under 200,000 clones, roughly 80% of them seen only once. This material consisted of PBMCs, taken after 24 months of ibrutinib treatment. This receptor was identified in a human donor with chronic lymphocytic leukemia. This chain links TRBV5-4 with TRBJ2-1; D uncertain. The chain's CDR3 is CASSWARASLGNEQFF. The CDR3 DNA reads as TGTGCCAGCAGCTGGGCCCGAGCTAGTCTTGGCAATGAGCAGTTCTTC.